This TCR beta chain was recorded in a study of T cells in Graves' hyperthyroidism and ophthalmopathy. At the level of the study: Staff took peripheral blood when the initial diagnosis was made, before any treatment began.

The CDR3 spans 15 residues. The V gene's germline CDR1 is SEHNR and CDR2 FQNEAQ (reference sequence). V shed 6 bases and J shed 0 bases, with 12 bases lying between them. Across 18 months, stable Graves' hyperthyroidism was marked by no progression to ophthalmopathy. The diagnostic basis comprised clinical symptoms, serum thyroxine and TRAb, thyroid ultrasound and orbital computed tomography. This clonotype has only a few counts. Amplified TCR beta CDR3 regions derived from RNA transcripts. HTBI primers drove first-round RT-PCR of the TCR CDR3. MiXCR, applied by TCRdb to the multiplex PCR reads, yields one record per CDR3 protein. The sample has about 350,000 distinct CDR3 sequences, about 15% seen once; the top ten hold about 22%.

The sequence derives from a woman in her 30s with Graves' hyperthyroidism. The V gene is TRBV7-9, the J gene TRBJ1-3; perhaps TRBD1 as D (5 bases). Sequenced: blood. The CDR3 DNA reads TGTGCCAGCAGAGCTGCCAGGGACTCTGGAAACACCATATATTTT. This translates into CASRAARDSGNTIYF.